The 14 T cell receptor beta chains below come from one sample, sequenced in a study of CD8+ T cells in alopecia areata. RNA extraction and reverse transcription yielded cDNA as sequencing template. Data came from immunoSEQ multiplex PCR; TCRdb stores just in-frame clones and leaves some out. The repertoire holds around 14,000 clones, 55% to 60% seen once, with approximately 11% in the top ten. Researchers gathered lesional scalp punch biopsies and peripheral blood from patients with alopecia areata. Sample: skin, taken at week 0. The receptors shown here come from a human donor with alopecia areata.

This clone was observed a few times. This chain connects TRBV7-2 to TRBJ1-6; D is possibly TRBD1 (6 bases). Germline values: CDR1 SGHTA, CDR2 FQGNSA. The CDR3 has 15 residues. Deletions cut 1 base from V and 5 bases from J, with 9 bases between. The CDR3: CASSLGTANNSPLHF. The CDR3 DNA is TGTGCCAGCAGCTTAGGGACAGCGAATAATTCACCCCTCCACTTT.

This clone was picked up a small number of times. The CDR3 reads CASSLGLAGAFAYEQYF. CDR3 bases: TGTGCCAGCAGCCTCGGACTAGCGGGGGCCTTCGCCTACGAGCAGTACTTC. The J gene is TRBJ2-7, the V gene TRBV7-9, with 13 bases fitting TRBD2. The junction had 9 bases not matched to a gene; V was cut back by 5 bases and J by 2 bases. Germline values: CDR1 SEHNR, CDR2 FQNEAQ (reference sequence). The CDR3 has 17 residues.

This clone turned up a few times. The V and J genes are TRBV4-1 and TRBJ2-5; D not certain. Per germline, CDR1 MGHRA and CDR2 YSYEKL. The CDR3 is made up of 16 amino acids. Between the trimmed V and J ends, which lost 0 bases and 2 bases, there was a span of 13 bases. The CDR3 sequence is CASSQDRVRLQETQYF. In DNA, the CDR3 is TGCGCCAGCAGCCAAGATAGGGTACGGCTACAAGAGACCCAGTACTTC.

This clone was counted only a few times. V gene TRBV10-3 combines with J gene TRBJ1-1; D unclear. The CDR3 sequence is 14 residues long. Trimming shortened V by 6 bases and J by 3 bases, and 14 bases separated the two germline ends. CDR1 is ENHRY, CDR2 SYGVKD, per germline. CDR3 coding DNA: TGTGCCATCAGATGGGAACACCCTGACACTGAAGCTTTCTTT. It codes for CAIRWEHPDTEAFF.

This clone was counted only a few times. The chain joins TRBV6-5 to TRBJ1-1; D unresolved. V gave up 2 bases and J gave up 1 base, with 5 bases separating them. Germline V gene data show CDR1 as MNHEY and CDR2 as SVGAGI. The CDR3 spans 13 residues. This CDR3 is CASSYGENTEAFF. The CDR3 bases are TGTGCCAGCAGTTACGGAGAGAACACTGAAGCTTTCTTT.

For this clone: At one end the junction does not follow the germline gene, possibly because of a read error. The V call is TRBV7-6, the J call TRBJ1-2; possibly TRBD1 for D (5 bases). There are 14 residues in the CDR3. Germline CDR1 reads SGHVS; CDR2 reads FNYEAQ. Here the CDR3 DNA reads TGTGCCAGCAGCCTAGCGGGGGAAGACGATGGCTACACCTTC. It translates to CASSLAGEDDGYTF. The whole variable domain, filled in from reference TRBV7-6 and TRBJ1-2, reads GAGVSQSPRYKVTKRGQDVALRCDPISGHVSLYWYRQALGQGPEFLTYFNYEAQQDKSGLPNDRFSAERPEGSISTLTIQRTEQRDSAMYRCASSLAGEDDGYTFGSGTRLTVV.

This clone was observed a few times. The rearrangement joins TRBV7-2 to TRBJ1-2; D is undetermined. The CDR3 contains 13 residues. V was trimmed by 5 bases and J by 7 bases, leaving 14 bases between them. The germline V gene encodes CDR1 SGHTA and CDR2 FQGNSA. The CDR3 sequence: CASSLGRESGYTF. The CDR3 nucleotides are TGTGCCAGCAGCCTAGGCCGGGAGTCTGGCTACACCTTC.

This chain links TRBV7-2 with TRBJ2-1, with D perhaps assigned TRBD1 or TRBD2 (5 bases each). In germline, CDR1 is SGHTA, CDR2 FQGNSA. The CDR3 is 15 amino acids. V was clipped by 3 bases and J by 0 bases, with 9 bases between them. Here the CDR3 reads CASSLRGFSYNEQFF. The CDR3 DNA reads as TGTGCCAGCAGCTTGAGGGGCTTCTCCTACAATGAGCAGTTCTTC.

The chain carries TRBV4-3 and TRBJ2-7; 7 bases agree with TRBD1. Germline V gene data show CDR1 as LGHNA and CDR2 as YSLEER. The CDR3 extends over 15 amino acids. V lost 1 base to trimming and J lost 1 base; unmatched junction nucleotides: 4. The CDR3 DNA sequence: TGCGCCAGCAGCCAAGGGACAGGATTATCCTACGAGCAGTACTTC. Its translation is CASSQGTGLSYEQYF.

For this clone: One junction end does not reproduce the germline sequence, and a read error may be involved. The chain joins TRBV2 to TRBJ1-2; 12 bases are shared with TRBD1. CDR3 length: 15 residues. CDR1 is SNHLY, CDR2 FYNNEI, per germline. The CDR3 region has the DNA TGTGCCAGCAGCGAAGGGACAGGGGGCTTCTATGGCTACACCTTC. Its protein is CASSEGTGGFYGYTF.

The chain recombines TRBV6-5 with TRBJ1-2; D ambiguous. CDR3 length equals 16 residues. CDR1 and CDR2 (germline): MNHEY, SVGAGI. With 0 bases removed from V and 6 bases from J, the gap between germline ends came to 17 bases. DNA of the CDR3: TGTGCCAGCAGTTACTCGGAGGAGACAATTGAGGATGGCTACACCTTC. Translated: CASSYSEETIEDGYTF.

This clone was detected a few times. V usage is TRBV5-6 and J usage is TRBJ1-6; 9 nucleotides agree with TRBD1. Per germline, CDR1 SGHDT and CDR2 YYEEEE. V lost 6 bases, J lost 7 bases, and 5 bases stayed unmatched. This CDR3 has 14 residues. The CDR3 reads CASIRTGANSPLHF. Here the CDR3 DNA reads TGTGCCAGCATTCGGACAGGGGCGAATTCACCCCTCCACTTT.

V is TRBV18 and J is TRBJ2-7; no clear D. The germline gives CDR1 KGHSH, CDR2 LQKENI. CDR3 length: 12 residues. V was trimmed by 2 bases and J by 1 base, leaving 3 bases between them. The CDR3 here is CASSPGSYEQYF. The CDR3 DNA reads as TGTGCCAGCTCACCAGGATCCTACGAGCAGTACTTC. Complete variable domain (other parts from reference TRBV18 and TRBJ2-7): NAGVMQNPRHLVRRRGQEARLRCSPMKGHSHVYWYRQLPEEGLKFMVYLQKENIIDESGMPKERFSAEFPKEGPSILRIQQVVRGDSAAYFCASSPGSYEQYFGPGTRLTVT.

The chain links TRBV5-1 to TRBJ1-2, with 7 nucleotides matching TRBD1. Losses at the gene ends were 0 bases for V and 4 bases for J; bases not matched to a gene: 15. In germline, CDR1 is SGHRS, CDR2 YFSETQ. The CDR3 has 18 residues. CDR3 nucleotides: TGCGCCAGCAGCTTGGACTCGGCGACAGGGTCGCTTCTCTATGGCTACACCTTC. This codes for CASSLDSATGSLLYGYTF.